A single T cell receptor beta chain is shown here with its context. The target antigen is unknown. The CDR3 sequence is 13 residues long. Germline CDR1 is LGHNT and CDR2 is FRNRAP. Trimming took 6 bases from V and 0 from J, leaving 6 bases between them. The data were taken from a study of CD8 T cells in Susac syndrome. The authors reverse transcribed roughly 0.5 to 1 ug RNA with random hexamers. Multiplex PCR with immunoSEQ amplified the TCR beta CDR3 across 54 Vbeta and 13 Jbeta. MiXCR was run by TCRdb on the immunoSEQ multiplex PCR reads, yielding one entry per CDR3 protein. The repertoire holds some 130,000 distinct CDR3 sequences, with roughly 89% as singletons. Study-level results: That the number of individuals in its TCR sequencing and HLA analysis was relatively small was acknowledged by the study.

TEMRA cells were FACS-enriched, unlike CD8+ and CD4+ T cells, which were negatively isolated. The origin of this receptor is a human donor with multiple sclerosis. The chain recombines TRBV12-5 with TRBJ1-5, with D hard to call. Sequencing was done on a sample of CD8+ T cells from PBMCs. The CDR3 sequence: CASGDYSNQPQHF. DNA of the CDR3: TGTGCTAGTGGGGATTATAGCAATCAGCCCCAGCATTTT. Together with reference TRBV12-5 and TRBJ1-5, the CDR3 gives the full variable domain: DARVTQTPRHKVTEMGQEVTMRCQPILGHNTVFWYRQTMMQGLELLAYFRNRAPLDDSGMPKDRFSAEMPDATLATLKIQPSEPRDSAVYFCASGDYSNQPQHFGDGTRLSIL.